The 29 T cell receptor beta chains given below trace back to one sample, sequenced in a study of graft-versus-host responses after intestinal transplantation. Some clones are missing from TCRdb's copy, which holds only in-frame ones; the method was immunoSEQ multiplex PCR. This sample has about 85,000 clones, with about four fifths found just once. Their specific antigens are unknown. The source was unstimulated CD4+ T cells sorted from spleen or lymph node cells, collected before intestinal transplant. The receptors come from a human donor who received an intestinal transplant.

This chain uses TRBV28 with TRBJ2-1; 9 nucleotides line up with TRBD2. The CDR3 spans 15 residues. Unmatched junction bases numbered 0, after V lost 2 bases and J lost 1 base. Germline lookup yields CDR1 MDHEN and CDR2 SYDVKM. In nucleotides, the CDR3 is TGTGCCAGCAGTTTAAGCGGGAGGTCCTACAATGAGCAGTTCTTC. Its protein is CASSLSGRSYNEQFF. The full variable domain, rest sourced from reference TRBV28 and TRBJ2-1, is DVKVTQSSRYLVKRTGEKVFLECVQDMDHENMFWYRQDPGLGLRLIYFSYDVKMKEKGDIPEGYSVSREKKERFSLILESASTNQTSMYLCASSLSGRSYNEQFFGPGTRLTVL.

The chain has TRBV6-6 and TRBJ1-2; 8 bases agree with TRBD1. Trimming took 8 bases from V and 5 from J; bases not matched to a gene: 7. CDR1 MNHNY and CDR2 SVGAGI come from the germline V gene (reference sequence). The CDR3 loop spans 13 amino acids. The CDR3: CASLDRVVYGYTF. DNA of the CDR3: TGTGCCAGCTTGGACAGGGTAGTGTATGGCTACACCTTC.

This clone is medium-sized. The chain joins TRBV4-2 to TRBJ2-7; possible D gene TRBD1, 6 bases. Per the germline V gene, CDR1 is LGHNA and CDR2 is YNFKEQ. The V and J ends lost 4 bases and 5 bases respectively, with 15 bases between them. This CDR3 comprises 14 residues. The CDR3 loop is CASSRRTAMDEQYF. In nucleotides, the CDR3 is TGTGCCAGCAGCCGCCGGACAGCCATGGACGAGCAGTACTTC.

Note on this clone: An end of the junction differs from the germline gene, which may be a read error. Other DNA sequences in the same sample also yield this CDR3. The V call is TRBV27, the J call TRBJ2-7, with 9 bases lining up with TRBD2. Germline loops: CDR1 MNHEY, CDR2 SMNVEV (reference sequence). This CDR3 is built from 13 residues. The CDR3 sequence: CASRRGLAYEQYF. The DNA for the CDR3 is TGTGCCAGCAGGCGGGGACTAGCCTACGAGCAATACTTC.

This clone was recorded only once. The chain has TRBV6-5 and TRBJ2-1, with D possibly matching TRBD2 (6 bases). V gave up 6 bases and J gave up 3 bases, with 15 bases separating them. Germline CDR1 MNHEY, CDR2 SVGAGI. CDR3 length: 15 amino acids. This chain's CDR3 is CASSSGTSDYNEQFF. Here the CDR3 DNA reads TGTGCCAGCAGCTCAGGGACTTCAGACTACAATGAGCAGTTCTTC.

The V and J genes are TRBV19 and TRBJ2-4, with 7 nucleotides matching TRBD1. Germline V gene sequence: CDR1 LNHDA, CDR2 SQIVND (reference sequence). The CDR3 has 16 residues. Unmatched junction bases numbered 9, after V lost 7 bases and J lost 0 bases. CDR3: CASKRTGYIAKNIQYF. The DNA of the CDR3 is TGTGCCAGTAAGAGGACAGGCTACATAGCCAAAAACATTCAGTACTTC.

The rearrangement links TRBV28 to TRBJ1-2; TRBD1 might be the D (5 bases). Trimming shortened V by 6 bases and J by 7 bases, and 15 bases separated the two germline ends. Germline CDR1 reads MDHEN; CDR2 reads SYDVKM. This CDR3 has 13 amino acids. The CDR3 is CASRGRLWSGYTF. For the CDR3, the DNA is TGTGCCAGCAGGGGGCGGCTTTGGAGTGGCTACACCTTC.

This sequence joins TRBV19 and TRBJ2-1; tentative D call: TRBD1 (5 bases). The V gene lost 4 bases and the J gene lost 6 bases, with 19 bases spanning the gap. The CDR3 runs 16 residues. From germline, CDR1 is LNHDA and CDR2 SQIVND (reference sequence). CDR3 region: CASSTSGSYKLNEQFF. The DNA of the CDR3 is TGTGCCAGTAGTACCTCAGGGTCCTACAAGCTCAATGAGCAGTTCTTC.

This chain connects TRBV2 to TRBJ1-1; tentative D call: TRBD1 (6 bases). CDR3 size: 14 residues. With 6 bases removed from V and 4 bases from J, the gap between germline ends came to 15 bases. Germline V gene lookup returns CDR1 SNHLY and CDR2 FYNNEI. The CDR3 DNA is TGTGCCAGCAGCCCGAACAGGGTGGTCACTGAAGCTTTCTTT. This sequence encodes CASSPNRVVTEAFF. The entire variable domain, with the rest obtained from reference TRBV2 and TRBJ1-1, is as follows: EPEVTQTPSHQVTQMGQEVILRCVPISNHLYFYWYRQILGQKVEFLVSFYNNEISEKSEIFDDQFSVERPDGSNFTLKIRSTKLEDSAMYFCASSPNRVVTEAFFGQGTRLTVV.

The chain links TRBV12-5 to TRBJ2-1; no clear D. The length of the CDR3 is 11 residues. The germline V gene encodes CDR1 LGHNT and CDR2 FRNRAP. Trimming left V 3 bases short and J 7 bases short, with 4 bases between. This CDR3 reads CASGFGNEQFF. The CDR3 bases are TGTGCTAGTGGTTTCGGTAATGAGCAGTTCTTC.

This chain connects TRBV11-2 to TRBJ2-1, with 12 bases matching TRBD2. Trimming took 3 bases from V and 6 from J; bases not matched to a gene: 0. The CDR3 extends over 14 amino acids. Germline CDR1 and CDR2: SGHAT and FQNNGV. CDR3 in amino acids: CASSLGLAGNEQFF. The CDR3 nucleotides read TGTGCCAGCAGCTTGGGACTAGCGGGCAATGAGCAGTTCTTC.

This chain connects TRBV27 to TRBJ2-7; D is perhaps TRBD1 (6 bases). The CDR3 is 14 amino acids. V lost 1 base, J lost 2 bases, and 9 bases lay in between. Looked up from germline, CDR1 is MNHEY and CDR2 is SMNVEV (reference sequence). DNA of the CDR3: TGTGCCAGCAGTTTATTACAGGGCCCCTACGAGCAGTACTTC. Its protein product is CASSLLQGPYEQYF.

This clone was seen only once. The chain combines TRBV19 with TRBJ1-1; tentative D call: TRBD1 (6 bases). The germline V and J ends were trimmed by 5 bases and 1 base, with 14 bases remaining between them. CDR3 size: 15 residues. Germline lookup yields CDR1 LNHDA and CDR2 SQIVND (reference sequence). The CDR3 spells CASSGEGGANTEAFF. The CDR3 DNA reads TGTGCCAGTAGTGGGGAGGGGGGGGCGAACACTGAAGCTTTCTTT.

The CDR3 here is CASSLEARGNTIYF. CDR3 nucleotide sequence: TGTGCCAGCAGCTTAGAAGCCCGGGGGAACACCATATATTTT. J is TRBJ1-3 and V is TRBV7-9; perhaps TRBD1 as D (5 bases). CDR3 length: 14 amino acids. Germline CDR1 is SEHNR and CDR2 is FQNEAQ (reference sequence). V was shortened by 1 base and J by 7 bases, with 11 bases between the two germline ends.

The CDR3, as DNA: TGTGCCAGCAGTGAATTCGGACAGGGGGCTAAAGGAGCCAAAAACATTCAGTACTTC. Translation gives CASSEFGQGAKGAKNIQYF. The chain recombines TRBV6-1 with TRBJ2-4; the match to TRBD1 covers 11 bases. Germline trimming cut 2 bases from V and 0 bases from J; bases unmatched to any gene: 9. The CDR3 length is 19 residues. Per the germline V gene, CDR1 is MNHNS and CDR2 is SASEGT.

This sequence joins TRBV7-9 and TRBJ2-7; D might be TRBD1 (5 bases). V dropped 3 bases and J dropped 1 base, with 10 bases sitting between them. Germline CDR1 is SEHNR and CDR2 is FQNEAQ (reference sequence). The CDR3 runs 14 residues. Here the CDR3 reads CASSLGLRSYEQYF. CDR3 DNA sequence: TGTGCCAGCAGCTTGGGGCTACGGTCCTACGAGCAGTACTTC.

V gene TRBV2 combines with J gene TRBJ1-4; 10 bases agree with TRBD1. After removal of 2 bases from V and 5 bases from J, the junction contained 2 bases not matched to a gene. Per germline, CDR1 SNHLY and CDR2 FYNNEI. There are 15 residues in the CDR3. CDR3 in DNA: TGTGCCAGCAGTGAAAGGGACAGGGGAAATGAAAAACTGTTTTTT. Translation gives CASSERDRGNEKLFF. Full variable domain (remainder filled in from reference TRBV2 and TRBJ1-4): EPEVTQTPSHQVTQMGQEVILRCVPISNHLYFYWYRQILGQKVEFLVSFYNNEISEKSEIFDDQFSVERPDGSNFTLKIRSTKLEDSAMYFCASSERDRGNEKLFFGSGTQLSVL.

CDR3 sequence reads: CASSLREQFF. The CDR3, as DNA: TGTGCCAGCAGCTTGCGAGAGCAGTTCTTC. This sequence joins TRBV7-9 and TRBJ2-1, with no clear D. Germline V CDR1 and CDR2: SEHNR, FQNEAQ (reference sequence). The length of the CDR3 is 10 residues. Between the trimmed V and J ends, which lost 3 bases and 10 bases, there was a span of 4 bases.

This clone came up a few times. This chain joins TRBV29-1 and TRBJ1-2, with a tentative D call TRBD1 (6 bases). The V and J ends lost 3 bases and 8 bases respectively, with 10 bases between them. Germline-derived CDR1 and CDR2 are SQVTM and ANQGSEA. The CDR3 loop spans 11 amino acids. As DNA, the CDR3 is TGCAGCGTTGATGGACAGAAGGGCTACACCTTC. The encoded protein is CSVDGQKGYTF.

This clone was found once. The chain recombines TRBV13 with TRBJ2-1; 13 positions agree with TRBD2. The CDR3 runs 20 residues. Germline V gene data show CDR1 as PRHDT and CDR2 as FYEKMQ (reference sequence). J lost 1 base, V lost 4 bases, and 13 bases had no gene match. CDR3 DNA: TGTGCCAGCAGCTCCCAGACTAGCGGGGGGCGGGGTAGGTCCTACAATGAGCAGTTCTTC. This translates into CASSSQTSGGRGRSYNEQFF.

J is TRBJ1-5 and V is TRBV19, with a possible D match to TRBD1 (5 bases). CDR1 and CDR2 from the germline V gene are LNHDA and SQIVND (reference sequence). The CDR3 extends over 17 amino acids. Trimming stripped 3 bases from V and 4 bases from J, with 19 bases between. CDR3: CASSMWRGDVGNQPQHF. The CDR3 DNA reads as TGTGCCAGTAGTATGTGGAGGGGAGACGTGGGGAATCAGCCCCAGCATTTT.

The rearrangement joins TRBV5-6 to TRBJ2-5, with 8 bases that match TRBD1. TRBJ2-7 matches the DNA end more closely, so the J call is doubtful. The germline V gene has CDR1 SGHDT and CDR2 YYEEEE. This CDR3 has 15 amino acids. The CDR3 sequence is CASSWGRGLSYEQYF. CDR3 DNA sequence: TGTGCCAGCAGCTGGGGCAGGGGGCTCTCCTACGAGCAGTACTTC.

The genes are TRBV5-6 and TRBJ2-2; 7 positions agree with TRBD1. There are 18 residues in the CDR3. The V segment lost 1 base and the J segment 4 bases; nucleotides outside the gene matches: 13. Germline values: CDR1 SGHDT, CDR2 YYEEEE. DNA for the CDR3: TGTGCCAGCAGCTTGTCTACAGGGGTGCTCGGAGGCACCGGGGAGCTGTTTTTT. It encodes CASSLSTGVLGGTGELFF. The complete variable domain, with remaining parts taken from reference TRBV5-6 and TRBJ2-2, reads DAGVTQSPTHLIKTRGQQVTLRCSPKSGHDTVSWYQQALGQGPQFIFQYYEEEERQRGNFPDRFSGHQFPNYSSELNVNALLLGDSALYLCASSLSTGVLGGTGELFFGEGSRLTVL.

CDR3 sequence (DNA): TGTGCCACCAGCAGAGCCGGGACAGCCACCGGGGAGCTGTTTTTT. This translates into CATSRAGTATGELFF. The J gene is TRBJ2-2, the V gene TRBV15, with 7 bases fitting TRBD1. With 1 base clipped from V and 4 bases from J, the junction kept 3 bases outside the gene matches. This CDR3 comprises 15 residues. Germline V CDR1 and CDR2: LNHNV, YYDKDF (reference sequence).

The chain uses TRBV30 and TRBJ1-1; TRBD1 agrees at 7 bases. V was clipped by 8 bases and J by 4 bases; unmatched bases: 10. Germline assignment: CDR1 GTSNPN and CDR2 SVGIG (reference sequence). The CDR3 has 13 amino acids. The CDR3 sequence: CAHETGRGTEAFF. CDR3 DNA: TGTGCCCATGAGACAGGGCGAGGCACTGAAGCTTTCTTT.

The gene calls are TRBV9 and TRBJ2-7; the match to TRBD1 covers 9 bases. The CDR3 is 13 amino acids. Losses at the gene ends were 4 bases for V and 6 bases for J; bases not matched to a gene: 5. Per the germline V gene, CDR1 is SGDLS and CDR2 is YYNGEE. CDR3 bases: TGTGCCAGCAGCCCGAGACAGGGGGGCGAGCAGTACTTC. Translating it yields CASSPRQGGEQYF. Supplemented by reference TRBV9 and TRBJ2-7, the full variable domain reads DSGVTQTPKHLITATGQRVTLRCSPRSGDLSVYWYQQSLDQGLQFLIQYYNGEERAKGNILERFSAQQFPDLHSELNLSSLELGDSALYFCASSPRQGGEQYFGPGTRLTVT.

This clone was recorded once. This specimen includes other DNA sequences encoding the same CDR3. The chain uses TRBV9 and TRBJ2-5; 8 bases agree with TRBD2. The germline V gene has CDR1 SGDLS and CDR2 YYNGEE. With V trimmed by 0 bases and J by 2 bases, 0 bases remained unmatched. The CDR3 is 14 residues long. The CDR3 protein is CASSVAGGQETQYF. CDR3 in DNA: TGTGCCAGCAGCGTAGCGGGAGGGCAAGAGACCCAGTACTTC.

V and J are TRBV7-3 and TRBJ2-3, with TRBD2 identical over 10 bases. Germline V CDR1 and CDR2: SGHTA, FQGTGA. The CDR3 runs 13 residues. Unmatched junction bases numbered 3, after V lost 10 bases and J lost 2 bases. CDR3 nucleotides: TGTGCCACCGGGACTAGCGCCACAGATACGCAGTATTTT. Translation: CATGTSATDTQYF.

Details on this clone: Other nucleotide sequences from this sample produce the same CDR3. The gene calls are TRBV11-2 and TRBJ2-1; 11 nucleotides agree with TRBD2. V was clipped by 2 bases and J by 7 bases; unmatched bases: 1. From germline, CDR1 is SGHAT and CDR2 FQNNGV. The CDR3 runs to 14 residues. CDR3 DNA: TGTGCCAGCAGCTTAACTAGCGGGGGAAATGAGCAGTTCTTC. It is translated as CASSLTSGGNEQFF. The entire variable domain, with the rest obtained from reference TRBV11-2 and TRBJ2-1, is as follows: EAGVAQSPRYKIIEKRQSVAFWCNPISGHATLYWYQQILGQGPKLLIQFQNNGVVDDSQLPKDRFSAERLKGVDSTLKIQPAKLEDSAVYLCASSLTSGGNEQFFGPGTRLTVL.